The 25 T cell receptor beta chains reported below all come from one sample, sequenced in a study of patients and donors after allogeneic stem cell transplantation. TCRdb recomputed calls from the RT-PCR reads with MiXCR, one row per CDR3 protein. The sample lists 800,000 to 1,000,000 distinct CDR3 sequences; around 17% were seen once. Input material: blood, either unsorted or a sorted T cell fraction (not recorded which). The receptors derive from a human donor who was either an allogeneic HSCT recipient or a stem cell or donor lymphocyte infusion donor (not recorded which). It is not recorded whose cells these are; they may come from a transplant donor.

This clonotype was seen a few times. The chain employs TRBV5-6 and TRBJ1-2; TRBD1 is a possible D gene (6 bases). The CDR3 totals 13 residues. The V gene's germline CDR1 is SGHDT and CDR2 YYEEEE. V was pared by 3 bases and J by 8 bases, with 14 bases between. The CDR3 DNA follows: TGTGCCAGCAGCTCGACAGGCGCCGTGGGCTACACCTTC. As protein: CASSSTGAVGYTF.

V and J are TRBV29-1 and TRBJ2-2; the D is unclear. Germline V gene data show CDR1 as SQVTM and CDR2 as ANQGSEA. This CDR3 has 12 residues. Trimming removed 1 base from V and 7 bases from J, with 7 bases in between. CDR3 coding DNA: TGCAGCGTTGAAGCGGCGAACGGGGAGCTGTTTTTT. Translating it yields CSVEAANGELFF.

The chain couples TRBV6-5 to TRBJ2-1, with 8 bases that match TRBD2. Germline CDR1 reads MNHEY; CDR2 reads SVGAGI. The CDR3 runs to 15 residues. The V segment lost 1 base and the J segment 5 bases; nucleotides outside the gene matches: 4. CDR3 sequence reads: CASSYWREANNEQFF. In DNA form, the CDR3 reads TGTGCCAGCAGTTACTGGCGGGAGGCCAACAATGAGCAGTTCTTC.

The chain carries TRBV18 and TRBJ2-7; weak D call: TRBD2 (6 bases). Germline V gives CDR1 KGHSH, CDR2 LQKENI. The V end was cut by 2 bases, the J end by 6 bases, with 17 bases between. This CDR3 has 15 amino acids. The CDR3 coding sequence is TGTGCCAGCTCACCAACGGGAGAGTCCCTATCCGAGCAGTACTTC. Amino acid sequence: CASSPTGESLSEQYF.

The chain recombines TRBV24-1 with TRBJ2-2; a weak D match, TRBD1 (6 bases). This CDR3 is 19 amino acids long. Trimming removed 4 bases at V and 2 bases at J, with 22 bases between. The germline CDR1 and CDR2 sequences are KGHDR and SFDVKD. The DNA for the CDR3 is TGTGCCACCAGTGAGGGCCCCGTGATGGGCAGGGGAAACACCGGGGAGCTGTTTTTT. Its translation is CATSEGPVMGRGNTGELFF.

This clonotype was counted only a few times. This sequence joins TRBV7-9 and TRBJ2-1; D might be TRBD2 (7 bases). Germline values: CDR1 SEHNR, CDR2 FQNEAQ (reference sequence). This CDR3 has 13 residues. Trimming took off 5 bases at V and 5 bases at J, with 10 bases between the two ends. CDR3 DNA sequence: TGTGCCAGCAGCGTAGGGGGGGACAATGAGCAGTTCTTC. Encoded protein: CASSVGGDNEQFF. Based on the CDR3 plus reference TRBV7-9 and TRBJ2-1, the full variable domain is DTGVSQNPRHKITKRGQNVTFRCDPISEHNRLYWYRQTLGQGPEFLTYFQNEAQLEKSRLLSDRFSAERPKGSFSTLEIQRTEQGDSAMYLCASSVGGDNEQFFGPGTRLTVL.

This clonotype was counted a few times. DNA for the CDR3: TGTGCCAGCGCGACTAGCGGGGGCGATACGCAGTATTTT. It codes for CASATSGGDTQYF. The genes are TRBV9 and TRBJ2-3; 12 nucleotides line up with TRBD2. Germline V lookup: CDR1 SGDLS, CDR2 YYNGEE. The CDR3 loop spans 13 amino acids. Trimming took 7 bases from V and 6 from J; bases not matched to a gene: 3.

V usage is TRBV4-3 and J usage is TRBJ1-1; a possible D gene is TRBD1 (5 bases). The CDR3 is 16 amino acids. Germline-derived CDR1 and CDR2 are LGHNA and YSLEER. V lost 4 bases to trimming and J lost 0 bases, with 15 bases between them. CDR3 DNA: TGCGCCAGCAGCCTGGGACTGAGCGCTCTGAACACTGAAGCTTTCTTT. It encodes CASSLGLSALNTEAFF.

V and J are TRBV24-1 and TRBJ2-7; 13 nucleotides line up with TRBD2. Germline loops: CDR1 KGHDR, CDR2 SFDVKD. Trimming took 2 bases from V and 7 from J; bases not matched to a gene: 7. This CDR3 comprises 16 residues. This chain's CDR3 is CATSDSGTSGTYEQYF. The CDR3 nucleotides read TGTGCCACCAGTGATTCGGGGACTAGCGGGACGTATGAGCAGTACTTC.

This clonotype has only a few counts. J is TRBJ1-1 and V is TRBV11-3; weak D call: TRBD1 (6 bases). The CDR3 contains 16 residues. The V end was cut by 5 bases, the J end by 1 base, with 17 bases between. The germline CDR1 and CDR2 sequences are SGHNT and YENEEA. For the CDR3, the DNA is TGTGCCAGCAGCAGGAGACAGGATAGCCCGAACACTGAAGCTTTCTTT. It is translated as CASSRRQDSPNTEAFF. The whole variable domain, remainder taken from reference TRBV11-3 and TRBJ1-1, is EAGVVQSPRYKIIEKKQPVAFWCNPISGHNTLYWYLQNLGQGPELLIRYENEEAVDDSQLPKDRFSAERLKGVDSTLKIQPAELGDSAVYLCASSRRQDSPNTEAFFGQGTRLTVV.

This clonotype was observed a few times. The chain links TRBV9 to TRBJ1-1; the match to TRBD1 covers 12 bases. The CDR3 loop spans 18 amino acids. From germline, CDR1 is SGDLS and CDR2 YYNGEE. The V and J ends lost 0 bases and 0 bases, in that order; junction bases with no gene match: 6. For the CDR3, the DNA is TGTGCCAGCAGCGTAGCCCCAGGGGACAGGGGGCTGAACACTGAAGCTTTCTTT. As protein: CASSVAPGDRGLNTEAFF.

This clonotype has ten or more counts. V is TRBV10-3 and J is TRBJ2-3; D is unresolved. CDR3 size: 10 residues. V was clipped by 10 bases and J by 5 bases, with 7 bases between them. Germline V gene sequence: CDR1 ENHRY, CDR2 SYGVKD. CDR3 region: CATLEDTQYF. DNA of the CDR3: TGTGCCACCTTAGAAGATACGCAGTATTTT.

This clonotype turned up a few times. This chain connects TRBV29-1 to TRBJ1-1; possibly TRBD1 for D (6 bases). The CDR3 consists of 14 residues. Trimming cost V 4 bases and J 4 bases, with 16 bases left between them. Germline V lookup: CDR1 SQVTM, CDR2 ANQGSEA. CDR3 DNA: TGCAGCGTTGTGGCGGGGGCGCGTATCACTGAAGCTTTCTTT. This encodes CSVVAGARITEAFF. The full variable domain, rest sourced from reference TRBV29-1 and TRBJ1-1, is SAVISQKPSRDICQRGTSLTIQCQVDSQVTMMFWYRQQPGQSLTLIATANQGSEATYESGFVIDKFPISRPNLTFSTLTVSNMSPEDSSIYLCSVVAGARITEAFFGQGTRLTVV.

The chain combines TRBV27 with TRBJ1-6; unclear D gene. V lost 1 base, J lost 5 bases, and 9 bases lay in between. Per the germline V gene, CDR1 is MNHEY and CDR2 is SMNVEV (reference sequence). The CDR3 is 15 amino acids. This CDR3 is CASSLLPLHNSPLHF. CDR3 sequence (DNA): TGTGCCAGCAGTTTATTACCCCTCCATAATTCACCCCTCCACTTT.

This clonotype came up a few times. V is TRBV4-1 and J is TRBJ1-2; the match to TRBD1 covers 9 bases. CDR3 size: 15 residues. J gave up 8 bases and V 2 bases, and 9 bases lay outside the gene matches. Germline V gene lookup returns CDR1 MGHRA and CDR2 YSYEKL. The CDR3 protein is CASSQQLTGGYGYTF. The CDR3 nucleotides are TGCGCCAGCAGCCAACAACTCACAGGGGGCTACGGCTACACCTTC.

V is TRBV5-1 and J is TRBJ1-1; possible D gene TRBD1, 6 bases. V was pared by 0 bases and J by 7 bases, with 16 bases between. Germline loops: CDR1 SGHRS, CDR2 YFSETQ. This CDR3 comprises 15 residues. CDR3 nucleotide sequence: TGCGCCAGCAGCTTGGTTCCGACGGGGGCGGGTGAAGCTTTCTTT. Translated, it gives CASSLVPTGAGEAFF.

V is TRBV5-6 and J is TRBJ1-1; 7 bases agree with TRBD1. With 4 bases clipped from V and 6 bases from J, the junction kept 6 bases outside the gene matches. This CDR3 has 13 amino acids. Germline lookup yields CDR1 SGHDT and CDR2 YYEEEE. The CDR3 nucleotides are TGTGCCAGCAGCCCCGCAGGGGGGGCTGAAGCTTTCTTT. It yields the protein CASSPAGGAEAFF.

The V call is TRBV25-1, the J call TRBJ2-6; D unclear. CDR3 length: 18 amino acids. The germline CDR1 and CDR2 sequences are MGHDK and SYGVNS. Trimming cost V 3 bases and J 4 bases, with 19 bases left between them. Here the CDR3 DNA reads TGTGCCAGCAGTGACCCCTCCGCCCAGGCACGAGGGGCCAACGTCCTGACTTTC. Its protein product is CASSDPSAQARGANVLTF.

The chain uses TRBV7-6 and TRBJ2-1; no reliable D call. The CDR3 covers 12 residues. In germline, CDR1 is SGHVS, CDR2 FNYEAQ. Trimming cost V 4 bases and J 8 bases, with 9 bases left between them. The CDR3 is CASSSYRHEQFF. CDR3 DNA sequence: TGTGCCAGCAGCTCCTATAGACATGAGCAGTTCTTC.

This clonotype was seen many times. The chain is built from TRBV12-3 or TRBV12-4 and TRBJ1-5; 9 nucleotides agree with TRBD1. The CDR3 is 16 residues long. V was clipped by 6 bases and J by 5 bases; unmatched bases: 11. This CDR3 reads CASRPGMGQGDQPQHF. CDR3 nucleotides: TGTGCCAGCAGGCCGGGAATGGGACAGGGAGATCAGCCCCAGCATTTT.

This clonotype was picked up a small number of times. The chain has TRBV12-3 or TRBV12-4 and TRBJ2-6, with D possibly being TRBD1 or TRBD2 (5 bases each). The CDR3 covers 18 residues. Between the trimmed V and J ends, which lost 1 base and 1 base, there was a span of 14 bases. For the CDR3, the DNA is TGTGCCAGCAGTTTAGGCAGGGAGCTACCTTCTGGGGCCAACGTCCTGACTTTC. This sequence encodes CASSLGRELPSGANVLTF.

V usage is TRBV20-1 and J usage is TRBJ1-6, with TRBD1 as a possible D gene (5 bases). The CDR3 sequence is 15 residues long. Trimming cost V 0 bases and J 7 bases, with 13 bases left between them. Germline lookup yields CDR1 DFQATT and CDR2 SNEGSKA (reference sequence). The CDR3 DNA reads TGCAGTGCTAGAGATAGGGGATCCCCGAATTCACCCCTCCACTTT. Its protein is CSARDRGSPNSPLHF.

This clonotype came up a few times. The V and J genes are TRBV3-1 and TRBJ2-7; TRBD2 agrees at 7 bases. The V segment lost 1 base and the J segment 7 bases; nucleotides outside the gene matches: 1. The CDR3 has 12 residues. Per the germline V gene, CDR1 is LGHDT and CDR2 is YNNKEL (reference sequence). The DNA of the CDR3 is TGTGCCAGCAGCCAAGTTAGCGGGGAGCAGTACTTC. Its translation is CASSQVSGEQYF.

V usage is TRBV5-1 and J usage is TRBJ2-1; possibly TRBD1 for D (6 bases). The length of the CDR3 is 16 residues. Trimming removed 0 bases at V and 6 bases at J, with 16 bases between. The germline gives CDR1 SGHRS, CDR2 YFSETQ. DNA for the CDR3: TGCGCCAGCAGCTTGGGGACCAGGGGCGTAAGCAATGAGCAGTTCTTC. This sequence encodes CASSLGTRGVSNEQFF. Based on the CDR3 plus reference TRBV5-1 and TRBJ2-1, the full variable domain is KAGVTQTPRYLIKTRGQQVTLSCSPISGHRSVSWYQQTPGQGLQFLFEYFSETQRNKGNFPGRFSGRQFSNSRSEMNVSTLELGDSALYLCASSLGTRGVSNEQFFGPGTRLTVL.

This clonotype turned up a few times. V is TRBV27 and J is TRBJ2-1; 14 nucleotides align to TRBD2. Germline CDR1 MNHEY, CDR2 SMNVEV (reference sequence). The CDR3 extends over 17 amino acids. V lost 5 bases, J lost 5 bases, and 8 bases stayed unmatched. The DNA of the CDR3 is TGTGCCAGCAGTCTGACTAGCGGGAGGGCTATAAACAATGAGCAGTTCTTC. This encodes CASSLTSGRAINNEQFF.